The clone carrying this T cell receptor beta chain has just one count. The sample originates from a study of blood T cell repertoires in COVID-19. Study-wide background: Whether acute or convalescent, the COVID-19 samples came from the United States, Italy and Spain.

This study enrolled people aged roughly 18 to 90 from roughly 24 US geographic areas. People in the exposed group encountered a COVID-19 case within 2 weeks before entering the study. The germline gives CDR1 SNHLY, CDR2 FYNNEI. V lost 4 bases and J lost 8, with 20 bases in between. CDR3 length: 15 residues. Clones were read by immunoSEQ multiplex PCR, and TCRdb kept only the in-frame ones, dropping some. The sample gives 190,000 or so clones, less than 90% of which show up once; roughly 4% is in the top ten. Sequences were obtained from PBMCs or T cells enriched from blood (not recorded which). J is TRBJ1-2 and V is TRBV2, with unresolved D. The receptor was isolated from a woman in her twenties or thirties who had been exposed to COVID-19. Here the CDR3 reads CASSAQSGSFFGYTF. For the CDR3, the DNA is TGTGCCAGCAGTGCTCAATCCGGGAGCTTTTTCGGCTACACCTTC.